This TCR beta chain was documented in a study of cytomegalovirus exposure and HLA in healthy donors. Study-level results: The authors later linked a missense DCLRE1C variant to TCR beta V- and J-gene trimming. In vitro experiments confirmed that three CMV-associated chains were specific for CMV antigens. Other equally common chains were less clonally expanded than HLA-associated TCR beta chains, a later analysis showed.

This CDR3 spans 12 amino acids. V was shortened by 6 bases and J by 2 bases, with 4 bases between the two germline ends. Germline V CDR1 and CDR2: SGHVS, FQNEAQ. The PCR was carried out with 60 Vbeta primers and 13 Jbeta primers. Repertoires were generated with immunoSEQ multiplex PCR, while TCRdb's copy carries only in-frame clones and drops some. Counted here are 150,000 to 200,000 clones, roughly four fifths occurring once; the ten biggest clones make up roughly 1%. This clone was seen only a few times. The antigen remains undetermined. What was sequenced was PBMCs. The TCR comes from a woman in her thirties or forties in good health and CMV-seronegative. This rearrangement joins TRBV7-8 to TRBJ1-4; D ambiguous. CDR3 sequence reads: CASRRTNEKLFF. The CDR3 DNA follows: TGTGCCAGCAGACGGACTAATGAAAAACTGTTTTTT.